This TCR beta chain is from a study of regulatory T cells in long-lasting Graves disease. The time point is: newly diagnosed GD, antithyroid drugs for less than 3 months. The TCR library was prepared using RNA isolated from PBMCs. Xi'an, China, was home to the endocrinology department that provided patients. Arm-PCR of CDR3 regions and iRepertoire HTBI primers were used to build TCR beta libraries. Via MiXCR, TCRdb re-called the multiplex PCR reads, giving one row per CDR3 protein. The sample carries approximately 350,000 distinct CDR3 sequences, over 15% recorded once. General study findings and limits: Favoring TRBV28, TRBJ1-2 and TRBJ2-5 was a feature seen in persistent disease.

Germline V gene lookup returns CDR1 SNHLY and CDR2 FYNNEI. V was pared by 4 bases and J by 9 bases, with 7 bases between. The CDR3 runs 11 residues. Worth noting for this clonotype: Its antigen remains unknown.

These data also formed part of another study, on T cells in Graves' hyperthyroidism and ophthalmopathy. Turning to that study: Ophthalmopathy was predicted by the model a median of 6.5 months ahead of onset.

Sample: peripheral blood mononuclear cells (PBMCs), taken at new diagnosis, from a patient treated with antithyroid drugs. The receptor's source is a man aged 35-49 years with Graves disease. The chain is built from TRBV2 and TRBJ1-5; no reliable D call. This chain's CDR3 is CASSGAGPQHF. In DNA, the CDR3 is TGTGCCAGCAGTGGAGCTGGGCCCCAGCATTTT. The variable domain in full, with the rest retrieved from reference TRBV2 and TRBJ1-5, is EPEVTQTPSHQVTQMGQEVILRCVPISNHLYFYWYRQILGQKVEFLVSFYNNEISEKSEIFDDQFSVERPDGSNFTLKIRSTKLEDSAMYFCASSGAGPQHFGDGTRLSIL.